This T cell receptor (beta chain) is from a study of persistence of HIV-infected CD4 T cells. This clone was detected only once. What it recognizes is unknown. Sequencing used immunoSEQ version 4 in survey mode. Using immunoSEQ multiplex PCR, the repertoire was profiled, and TCRdb retains in-frame clones only, with some absent. The sample contains about 33,000 clones, about 81% of which appear only once. The stimulus was lysate of CMV-infected fibroblasts, roughly 9.2 ug/mL. CD40L/CD69 double-negative CD45RO-high memory CD4+ T cells were collected. A roughly 18-hour stimulation of CD8-depleted PBMCs used anti-CD28/CD49d costimulation, CD40-blocking antibody and enfuvirtide. The CDR3 runs 15 residues. Looked up from germline, CDR1 is LNHNV and CDR2 is YYDKDF (reference sequence). Trimming shortened V by 5 bases and J by 3 bases, and 17 bases separated the two germline ends. Overall study findings and caveats: Proviral oligoclonality tracked with TCR oligoclonality within the same sorted cells.

The J gene is TRBJ2-7, the V gene TRBV15, with a tentative D call TRBD1 (6 bases). The material sequenced was CD4+ T cells sorted from PBMCs after roughly 18-hour stimulation, taken from a patient who received antiretroviral therapy. This receptor was taken from an adult woman with HIV who was CMV-seropositive. CDR3 region: CATSSHRETVYEQYF. CDR3 bases: TGTGCCACCAGCTCCCACAGGGAAACCGTCTACGAGCAGTACTTC.